Given below is one T cell receptor (beta chain) in context. Original processing notes: How many nucleated cells were present was estimated from reference gene primer amplification. TCRdb keeps only in-frame clones here, not all; method: immunoSEQ multiplex PCR. The DNA was the basis for D and trimming; V, J and clone size are from that table. The repertoire has about 54,000 clones, around 83% of them found once; the top ten carry about 2%. This entry belongs to a study of blood T cell repertoires in COVID-19. Across the study: The study drew acute and convalescent COVID-19 samples from the United States, Italy and Spain. T cells, B-cell-depleted T cells, or PBMCs provided the cDNA or gDNA that served as material.

Germline V CDR1 and CDR2: SNHLY, FYNNEI. V lost 6 bases and J 4 bases, leaving 24 bases between the germline ends. This CDR3 is 17 amino acids long. Sequencing used peripheral blood. The receptor comes from a woman in her sixties with acute or convalescent COVID-19. The chain links TRBV2 to TRBJ1-1; D remains unclear. This chain's CDR3 is CASRAGKGVVSGTEAFF. The CDR3 DNA reads as TGTGCCAGCAGGGCCGGAAAGGGAGTAGTCAGTGGCACTGAAGCTTTCTTT.